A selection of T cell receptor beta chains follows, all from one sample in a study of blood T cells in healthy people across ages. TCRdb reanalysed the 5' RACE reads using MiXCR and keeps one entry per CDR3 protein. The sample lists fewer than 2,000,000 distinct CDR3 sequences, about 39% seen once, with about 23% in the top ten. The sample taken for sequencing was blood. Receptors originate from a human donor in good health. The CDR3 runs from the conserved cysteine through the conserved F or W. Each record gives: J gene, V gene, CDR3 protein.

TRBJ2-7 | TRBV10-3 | CAINEGLSSYEQYF
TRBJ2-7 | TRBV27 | CASSPGLELVEQYF
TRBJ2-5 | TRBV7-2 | CASSLAHRAEETQYF
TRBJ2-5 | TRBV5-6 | CASRWLAGAFQETQYF
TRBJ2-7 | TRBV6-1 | CASSDRISSYEQYF
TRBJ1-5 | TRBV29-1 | CSVSEGGQPQHF
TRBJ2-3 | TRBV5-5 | CASSGVGTSDRTDTQYF
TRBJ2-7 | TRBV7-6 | CASSLSETSYEQYF
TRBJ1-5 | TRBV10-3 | CAISGPGQNRPQHF
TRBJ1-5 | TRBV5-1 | CASSLEGVRQPQHF
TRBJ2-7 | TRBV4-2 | CASSQDLQREQYF
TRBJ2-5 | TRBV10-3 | CAISRDGQETQYF
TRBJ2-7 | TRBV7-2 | CASSSTGEDEQYF
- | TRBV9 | CASSAGREDEQYF
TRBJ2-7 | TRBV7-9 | CASSLDPTKGPSYEQYF
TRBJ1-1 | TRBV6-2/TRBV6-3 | CASSSPDRGDTVAFF